One sample yielded the 11 T cell receptor beta chains listed below, sequenced in a study of cytomegalovirus exposure and HLA in healthy donors. Primers: 60 Vbeta forward and 13 Jbeta reverse. Produced via immunoSEQ multiplex PCR; TCRdb's table is partial and in-frame only. The sample gives some 150,000 clones, 77% of which show up once; 3% to 5% is in the top ten. The sequencing input was PBMCs. These receptors were taken from a male donor in good health and CMV-seronegative.

CDR3 bases: TGTGCCAGCAGTCCAGGGGACGGGGAGCTGTTTTTT. This codes for CASSPGDGELFF. This chain uses TRBV27 with TRBJ2-2; tentative D call: TRBD1 (6 bases). V dropped 5 bases and J dropped 7 bases, with 8 bases sitting between them. The CDR3 consists of 12 residues. CDR1 and CDR2 from the germline V gene are MNHEY and SMNVEV (reference sequence).

The chain links TRBV7-9 to TRBJ1-4; TRBD1 matches at 8 bases. V gave up 3 bases and J gave up 6 bases; unmatched junction bases: 6. The CDR3 runs 15 residues. The germline gives CDR1 SEHNR, CDR2 FQNEAQ (reference sequence). As DNA, the CDR3 is TGTGCCAGCAGCTTGGCCCTGACAGGGGATGAAAAACTGTTTTTT. It specifies CASSLALTGDEKLFF.

The rearrangement uses TRBV6-1 and TRBJ1-5; the D gene is possibly TRBD1 (5 bases). This CDR3 has 15 amino acids. Trimming removed 5 bases from V and 6 bases from J, with 17 bases in between. Germline CDR1 and CDR2: MNHNS and SASEGT. CDR3 bases: TGTGCCAGCAGTCAAATGGCAGGGTTTTCTCAGCCCCAGCATTTT. Translating it yields CASSQMAGFSQPQHF.

CDR3 DNA sequence: TGTGCCAGTAGTATAGGTGCGTACTACGAGCAGTACTTC. This encodes CASSIGAYYEQYF. This chain uses TRBV19 with TRBJ2-7; D gene ambiguous. From germline, CDR1 is LNHDA and CDR2 SQIVND (reference sequence). This CDR3 has 13 amino acids. V gave up 1 base and J gave up 3 bases, with 7 bases separating them.

The chain joins TRBV7-6 to TRBJ2-3; TRBD2 matches 8 bases. The V gene end was trimmed by 5 bases and the J gene end by 5 bases; junction bases not matched to a gene: 9. Germline V gives CDR1 SGHVS, CDR2 FNYEAQ. This CDR3 is built from 15 residues. DNA for the CDR3: TGTGCCAGCAGCACCCCCGGGGGGGCGGGAGATACGCAGTATTTT. Amino acid sequence: CASSTPGGAGDTQYF.

The chain has TRBV5-1 and TRBJ2-7; TRBD1 matches at 10 bases. Unmatched junction bases numbered 7, after V lost 4 bases and J lost 6 bases. Germline lookup yields CDR1 SGHRS and CDR2 YFSETQ. The CDR3 is 14 amino acids. The CDR3 bases are TGCGCCAGCAGCCCCGGGACAGGGGCCGGCGAGCAGTACTTC. This encodes CASSPGTGAGEQYF.

This chain links TRBV14 with TRBJ1-2; 7 bases map to TRBD1. Germline CDR1 reads SGHDN; CDR2 reads FVKESK. CDR3 length: 16 residues. J was trimmed by 7 bases and V by 0 bases; bases with no gene match: 11. The CDR3 sequence is CASSQEGTHRGGGYTF. The CDR3 bases are TGTGCCAGCAGCCAAGAGGGGACCCACAGGGGCGGTGGCTACACCTTC.

The genes are TRBV5-4 and TRBJ2-7; 8 bases are shared with TRBD1. CDR1 is SGHNT, CDR2 YYREEE, per germline (reference sequence). With V trimmed by 4 bases and J by 5 bases, 11 bases remained unmatched. The CDR3 loop spans 15 amino acids. Here the CDR3 DNA reads TGTGCCAGCAGCCCGAGGGGCAGGGGGCGAGACGAGCAGTACTTC. It encodes CASSPRGRGRDEQYF.

This clone was found a few times. This rearrangement joins TRBV6-5 to TRBJ1-6; 8 nucleotides line up with TRBD1. This CDR3 has 14 residues. Germline CDR1 MNHEY, CDR2 SVGAGI. After removal of 5 bases from V and 14 bases from J, the junction contained 11 bases not matched to a gene. This chain's CDR3 is CASSQPQGARSLHF. CDR3 coding DNA: TGTGCCAGCAGTCAGCCCCAGGGGGCGAGATCCCTCCACTTT.

The gene calls are TRBV18 and TRBJ1-5, with D possibly TRBD1 on 6 matching bases. The CDR3 runs to 15 residues. CDR1 and CDR2 from the germline V gene are KGHSH and LQKENI. Trimming removed 3 bases at V and 0 bases at J, with 9 bases between. Written as DNA, the CDR3 is TGTGCCAGCTCACCCAACAGGGCTAGCAATCAGCCCCAGCATTTT. Its translation is CASSPNRASNQPQHF.

The chain is built from TRBV9 and TRBJ2-2, with 7 positions matching TRBD1. The germline CDR1 and CDR2 sequences are SGDLS and YYNGEE. The CDR3 has 16 residues. V was pared by 0 bases and J by 7 bases, with 9 bases of the junction left unmatched. DNA of the CDR3: TGTGCCAGCAGCGTAGCGGGGCAGGGGGACGTCGGGGAGCTGTTTTTT. Protein product: CASSVAGQGDVGELFF.